This T cell receptor (beta chain) came from a study of T cell responses to AZD1222 COVID-19 vaccine. Findings and limits, study-wide: The donor group comprised mostly white British people and more females; the analysis possibly underestimated clonal diversity. Mapped onto spike, vaccine-associated CD4 TCRs spanned it and were dominant at 160-218 and 743-854. The reported proportion of spike-specific TCRs targeting unmutated variant regions was nearly half. Repertoires were sampled only after the peak T cell response.

TCRdb's copy holds only in-frame clones and misses some; the assay was immunoSEQ multiplex PCR. The profile shows around 160,000 clones, about 87% of them singletons. Comment on this clone: Its antigen is as yet unknown.

The CDR3 consists of 13 residues. V lost 0 bases and J lost 6, with 9 bases in between. The germline CDR1 and CDR2 sequences are SGHRS and YFSETQ. V gene TRBV5-1 combines with J gene TRBJ1-1, with D unresolved. The sequence was collected from an adult in good health. Sequencing was performed on peripheral blood, taken on day 0 of AZD1222 vaccination. The CDR3: CASSLVRYAEAFF. The CDR3 DNA sequence: TGCGCCAGCAGCTTGGTCCGGTACGCTGAAGCTTTCTTT.